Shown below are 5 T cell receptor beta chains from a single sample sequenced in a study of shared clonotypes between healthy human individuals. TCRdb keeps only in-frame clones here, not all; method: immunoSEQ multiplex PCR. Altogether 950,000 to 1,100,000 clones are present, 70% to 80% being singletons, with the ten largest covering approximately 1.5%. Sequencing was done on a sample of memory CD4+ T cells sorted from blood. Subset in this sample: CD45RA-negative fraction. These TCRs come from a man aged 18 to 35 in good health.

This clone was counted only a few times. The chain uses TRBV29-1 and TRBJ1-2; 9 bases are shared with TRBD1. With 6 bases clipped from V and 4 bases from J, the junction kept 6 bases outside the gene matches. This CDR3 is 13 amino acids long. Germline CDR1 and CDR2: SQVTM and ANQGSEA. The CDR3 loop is CSVTGTGPYGYTF. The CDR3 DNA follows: TGCAGCGTCACCGGGACAGGGCCCTATGGCTACACCTTC. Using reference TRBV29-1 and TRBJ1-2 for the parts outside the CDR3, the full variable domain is SAVISQKPSRDICQRGTSLTIQCQVDSQVTMMFWYRQQPGQSLTLIATANQGSEATYESGFVIDKFPISRPNLTFSTLTVSNMSPEDSSIYLCSVTGTGPYGYTFGSGTRLTVV.

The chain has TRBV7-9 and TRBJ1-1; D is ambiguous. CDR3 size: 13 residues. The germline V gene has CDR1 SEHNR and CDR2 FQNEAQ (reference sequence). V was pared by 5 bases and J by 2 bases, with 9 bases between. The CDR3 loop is CASSPQKNTEAFF. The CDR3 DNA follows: TGTGCCAGCAGCCCTCAGAAAAACACTGAAGCTTTCTTT.

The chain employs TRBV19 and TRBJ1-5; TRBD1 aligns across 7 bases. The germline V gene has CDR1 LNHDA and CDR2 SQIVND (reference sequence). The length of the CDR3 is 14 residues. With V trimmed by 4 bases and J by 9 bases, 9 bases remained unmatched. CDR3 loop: CASSTGQVVRPQHF. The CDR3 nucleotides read TGTGCCAGTAGTACCGGACAGGTAGTTAGGCCCCAGCATTTT.

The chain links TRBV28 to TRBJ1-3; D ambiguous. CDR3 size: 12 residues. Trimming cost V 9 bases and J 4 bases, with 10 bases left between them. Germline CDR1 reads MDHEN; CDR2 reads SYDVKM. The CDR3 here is CASWGAGNTIYF. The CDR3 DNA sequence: TGTGCCAGTTGGGGAGCCGGAAACACCATATATTTT.

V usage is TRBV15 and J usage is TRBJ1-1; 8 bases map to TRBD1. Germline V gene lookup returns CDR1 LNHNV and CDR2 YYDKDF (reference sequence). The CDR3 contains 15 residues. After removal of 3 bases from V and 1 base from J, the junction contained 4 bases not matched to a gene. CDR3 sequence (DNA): TGTGCCACCAGCAGGACGGGACAGGCGAACACTGAAGCTTTCTTT. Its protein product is CATSRTGQANTEAFF.